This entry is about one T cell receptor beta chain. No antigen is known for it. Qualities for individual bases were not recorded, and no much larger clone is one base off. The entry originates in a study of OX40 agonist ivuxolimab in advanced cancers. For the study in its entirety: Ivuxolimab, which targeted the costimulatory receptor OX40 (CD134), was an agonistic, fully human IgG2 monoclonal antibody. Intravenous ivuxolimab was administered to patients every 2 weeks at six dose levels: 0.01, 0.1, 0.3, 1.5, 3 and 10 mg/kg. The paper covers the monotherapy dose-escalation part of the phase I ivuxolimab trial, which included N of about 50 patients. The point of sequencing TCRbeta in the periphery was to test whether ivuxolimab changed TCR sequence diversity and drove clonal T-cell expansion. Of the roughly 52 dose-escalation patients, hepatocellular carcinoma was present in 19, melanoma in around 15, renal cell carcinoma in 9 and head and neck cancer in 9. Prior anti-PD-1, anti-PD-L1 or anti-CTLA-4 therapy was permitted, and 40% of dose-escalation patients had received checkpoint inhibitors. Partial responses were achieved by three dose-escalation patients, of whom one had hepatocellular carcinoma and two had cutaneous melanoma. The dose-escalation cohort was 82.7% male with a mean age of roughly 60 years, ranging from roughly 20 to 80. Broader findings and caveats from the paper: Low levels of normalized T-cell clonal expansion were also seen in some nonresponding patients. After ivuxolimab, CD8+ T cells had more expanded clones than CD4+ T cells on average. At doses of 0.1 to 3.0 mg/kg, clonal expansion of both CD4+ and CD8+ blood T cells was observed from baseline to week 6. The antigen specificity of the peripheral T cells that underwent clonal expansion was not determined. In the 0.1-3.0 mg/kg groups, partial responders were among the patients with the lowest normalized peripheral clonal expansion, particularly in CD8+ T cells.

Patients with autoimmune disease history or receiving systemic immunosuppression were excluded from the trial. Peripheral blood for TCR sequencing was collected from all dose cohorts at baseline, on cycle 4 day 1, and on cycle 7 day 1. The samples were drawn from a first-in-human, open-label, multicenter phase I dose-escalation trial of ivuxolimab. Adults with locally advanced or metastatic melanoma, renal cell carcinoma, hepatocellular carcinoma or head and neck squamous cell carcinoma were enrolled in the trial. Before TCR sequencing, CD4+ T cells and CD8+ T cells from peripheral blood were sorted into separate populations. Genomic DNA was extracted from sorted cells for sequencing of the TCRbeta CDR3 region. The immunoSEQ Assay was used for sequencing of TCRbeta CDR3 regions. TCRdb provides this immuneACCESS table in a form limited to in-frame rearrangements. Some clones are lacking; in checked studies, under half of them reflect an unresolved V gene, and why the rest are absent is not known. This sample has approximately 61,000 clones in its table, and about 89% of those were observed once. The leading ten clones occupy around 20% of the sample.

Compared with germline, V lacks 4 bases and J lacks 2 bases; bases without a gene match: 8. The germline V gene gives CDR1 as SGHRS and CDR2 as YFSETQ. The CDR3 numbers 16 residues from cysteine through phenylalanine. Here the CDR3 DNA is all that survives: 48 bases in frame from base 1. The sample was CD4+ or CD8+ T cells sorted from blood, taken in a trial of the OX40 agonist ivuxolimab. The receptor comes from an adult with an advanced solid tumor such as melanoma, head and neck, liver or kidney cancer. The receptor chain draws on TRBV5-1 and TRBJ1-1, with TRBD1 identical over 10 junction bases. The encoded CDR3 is CASSAGQGGTNTEAFF. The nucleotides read TGCGCCAGCAGCGCCGGACAGGGGGGAACTAACACTGAAGCTTTCTTT.